This T cell receptor (beta chain) stems from a study of T cell responses to AZD1222 COVID-19 vaccine. Study-level points and caveats: Reportedly, nearly half the spike-specific TCRs target unmutated variant regions. Among the donors, most were white British and more were female, and clonal diversity was possibly underestimated. Spike regions recognized by vaccine-associated CD4 TCRs spanned the protein, led by 160-218 and 743-854.

This clone was found a few times. The target antigen is unknown. Some clones are missing from TCRdb's copy, which holds only in-frame ones; the method was immunoSEQ multiplex PCR. Among more than 95,000 clones listed, 86% were seen once. The junction had 5 bases not matched to a gene; V was cut back by 3 bases and J by 3 bases. CDR1 is SGDLS and CDR2 is YYNGEE in the germline V gene. This CDR3 comprises 15 residues. The TCR originated in an adult who received the MenACWY meningococcal vaccine as a control. This material consisted of peripheral blood, taken 28 days after the second dose of the MenACWY control vaccine. V usage is TRBV9 and J usage is TRBJ2-1; 8 bases match TRBD1. Here the CDR3 reads CASSAQGGYYNEQFF. The CDR3 coding sequence is TGTGCCAGCAGCGCACAGGGGGGTTACTACAATGAGCAGTTCTTC.